Sequencing of this TCR beta chain was carried out in a study of PD-1 blockade in classical Hodgkin lymphoma. The study's findings and limits: Underlying causes for the observed repertoire differences were not defined, possibly disease activity or prior therapy. It was reported that newly diagnosed patients had less baseline TCR diversity than healthy donors.

Germline CDR1 reads SGHNT; CDR2 reads YYREEE (reference sequence). Trimming pared 7 bases from V and 4 bases from J, leaving 15 bases between. There are 14 residues in the CDR3. This clone was picked up one time. Antigen: not known. Documented time point: newly diagnosed, previously untreated cHL patient sample. Sequencing used immunoSEQ multiplex PCR; TCRdb keeps in-frame clones, though not all of them. Of over 60,000 clones detected, approximately 93% appear once; the ten largest clones hold about 2.8%. The chain carries TRBV5-4 and TRBJ2-1, with D possibly matching TRBD2 (5 bases). This TCR came from a human donor with classical Hodgkin lymphoma. The sequencing sample was made of peripheral blood mononuclear cells (PBMCs). The CDR3 region has the DNA TGTGCCAGCCGTGGGATAGAGGGTTACAATGAGCAGTTCTTC. Protein: CASRGIEGYNEQFF.